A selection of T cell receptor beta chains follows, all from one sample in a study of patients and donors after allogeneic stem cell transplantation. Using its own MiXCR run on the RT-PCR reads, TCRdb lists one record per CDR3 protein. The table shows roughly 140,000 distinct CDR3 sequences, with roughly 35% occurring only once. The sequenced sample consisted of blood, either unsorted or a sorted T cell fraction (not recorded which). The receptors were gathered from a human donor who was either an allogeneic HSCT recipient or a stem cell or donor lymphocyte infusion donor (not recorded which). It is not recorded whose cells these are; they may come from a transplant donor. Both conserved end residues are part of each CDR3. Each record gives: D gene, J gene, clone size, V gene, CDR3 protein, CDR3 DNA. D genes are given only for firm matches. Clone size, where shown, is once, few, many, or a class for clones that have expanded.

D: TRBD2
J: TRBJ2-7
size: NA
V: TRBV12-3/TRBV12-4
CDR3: CASRRGSGGADSYEQYF
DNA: TGTGCCAGCAGGAGAGGTAGCGGGGGGGCGGATTCATACGAGCAGTACTTC

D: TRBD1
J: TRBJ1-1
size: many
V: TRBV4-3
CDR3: CASGLTGTREAFF
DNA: TGCGCCAGCGGTCTGACAGGGACCAGGGAAGCTTTCTTT

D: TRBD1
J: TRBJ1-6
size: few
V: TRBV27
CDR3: CASSPLRTGDSPLHF
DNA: TGTGCCAGCAGCCCCCTCAGGACAGGGGATTCACCCCTCCACTTT

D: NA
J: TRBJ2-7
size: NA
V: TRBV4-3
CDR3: CASSQDRLVGEQYF
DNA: TGCGCCAGCAGCCAAGATCGGCTAGTTGGCGAGCAGTACTTC

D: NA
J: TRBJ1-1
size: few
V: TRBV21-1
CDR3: CASSIPQGGITAFVTEAFF
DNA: TGTGCCAGCAGCATTCCCCAGGGGGGGATAACGGCCTTCGTCACTGAAGCTTTCTTT

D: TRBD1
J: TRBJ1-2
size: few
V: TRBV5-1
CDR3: CASSLGTGGGYTF
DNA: TGCGCCAGCAGCCTGGGGACAGGCGGGGGCTACACCTTC

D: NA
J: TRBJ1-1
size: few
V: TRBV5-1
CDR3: CASRTSGVNTEAFF
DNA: TGCGCCAGCAGAACCTCGGGGGTTAACACTGAAGCTTTCTTT

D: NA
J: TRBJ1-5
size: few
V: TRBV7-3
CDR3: CASSLYGRMGVDQPQHF
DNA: TGTGCCAGCAGCTTATATGGCAGGATGGGGGTCGATCAGCCCCAGCATTTT

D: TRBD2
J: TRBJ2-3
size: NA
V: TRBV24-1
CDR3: CATSDFASGGLTDTQYF
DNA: TGTGCCACCAGTGATTTCGCTAGCGGGGGCCTCACAGATACGCAGTATTTT

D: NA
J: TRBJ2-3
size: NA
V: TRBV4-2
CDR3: CASSQDGSQGRILTDTQYF
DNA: TGTGCCAGCAGCCAAGATGGTTCCCAGGGGAGGATCTTGACAGATACGCAGTATTTT

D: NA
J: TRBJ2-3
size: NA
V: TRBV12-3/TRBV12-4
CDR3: CASNGQVGDTQYF
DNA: TGTGCCAGCAACGGGCAGGTGGGCGATACGCAGTATTTT

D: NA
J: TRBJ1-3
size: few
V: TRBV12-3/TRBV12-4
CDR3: CASSFFTERNTIYF
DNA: TGTGCCAGCAGTTTTTTCACAGAGCGAAACACCATATATTTT

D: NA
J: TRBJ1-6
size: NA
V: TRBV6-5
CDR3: CASSQVRGSNSPLHF
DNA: TGTGCCAGCTCCCAGGTCCGGGGGTCGAATTCACCCCTCCACTTT

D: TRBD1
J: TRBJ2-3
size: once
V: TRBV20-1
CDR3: CSAITGGLPSTDTQYF
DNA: TGCAGTGCTATTACAGGGGGCTTACCTAGCACAGATACGCAGTATTTT

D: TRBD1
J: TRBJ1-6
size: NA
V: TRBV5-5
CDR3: CASSFGQGVSSPLHF
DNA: TGTGCCAGCAGCTTCGGGCAGGGGGTCAGTTCACCCCTCCACTTT

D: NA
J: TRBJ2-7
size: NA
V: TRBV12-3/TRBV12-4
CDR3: CASSPLPGSEYEQYF
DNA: TGTGCCAGCAGTCCTCTTCCGGGGTCGGAATACGAGCAGTACTTC

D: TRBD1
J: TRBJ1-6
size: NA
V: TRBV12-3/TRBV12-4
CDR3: CASSPLGQGAKSPLHF
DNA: TGTGCCAGCAGTCCCTTGGGACAGGGGGCGAAGTCACCCCTCCACTTT

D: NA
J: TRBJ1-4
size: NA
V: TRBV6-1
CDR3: CAAGGNGEKLFF
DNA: TGTGCCGCCGGGGGGAATGGGGAAAAACTGTTTTTT

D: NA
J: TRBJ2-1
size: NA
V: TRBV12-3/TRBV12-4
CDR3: CVSSLEGLNNEQFF
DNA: TGTGTCAGCAGTTTAGAAGGACTCAACAATGAGCAGTTCTTC

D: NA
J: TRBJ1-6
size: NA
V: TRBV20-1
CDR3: CSARTQVYNSPLHF
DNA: TGCAGTGCTAGGACACAGGTGTATAATTCACCCCTCCACTTT

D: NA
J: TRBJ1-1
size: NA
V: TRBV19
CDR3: CASKAQMNTEAFF
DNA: TGTGCCAGTAAGGCCCAGATGAACACTGAAGCTTTCTTT

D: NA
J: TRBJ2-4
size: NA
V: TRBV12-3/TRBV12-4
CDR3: CASSRMWSAKNIQYF
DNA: TGTGCCAGCAGCCGTATGTGGTCAGCCAAAAACATTCAGTACTTC

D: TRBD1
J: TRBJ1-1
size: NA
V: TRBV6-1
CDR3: CASRWDRLNTEAFF
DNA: TGTGCCAGCAGATGGGACAGGTTGAACACTGAAGCTTTCTTT

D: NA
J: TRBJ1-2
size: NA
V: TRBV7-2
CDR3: CASSLGYAPRGYTF
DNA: TGTGCCAGCAGCTTAGGTTATGCGCCGCGGGGCTACACCTTC

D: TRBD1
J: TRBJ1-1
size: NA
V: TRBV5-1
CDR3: CASSLPGQGSEAFF
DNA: TGCGCCAGCAGCCTACCGGGACAGGGCTCTGAAGCTTTCTTT

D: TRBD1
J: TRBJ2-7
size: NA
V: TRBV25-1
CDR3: CASSGTGPEQYF
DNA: TGTGCCAGCAGTGGGACAGGGCCCGAGCAGTACTTC

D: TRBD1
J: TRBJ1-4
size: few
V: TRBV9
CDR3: CASSRTGDDEKLFF
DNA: TGTGCCAGCAGCCGGACAGGGGATGATGAAAAACTGTTTTTT

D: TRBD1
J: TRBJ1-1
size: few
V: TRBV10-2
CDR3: CASTGGISNTEAFF
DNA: TGCGCCAGCACAGGGGGGATTTCGAACACTGAAGCTTTCTTT

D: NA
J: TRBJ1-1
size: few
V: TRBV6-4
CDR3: CASSDRDVGAFF
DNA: TGTGCCAGCAGTGACAGGGACGTAGGAGCTTTCTTT

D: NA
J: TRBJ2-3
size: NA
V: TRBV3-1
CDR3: CASSQVEGRSSQYF
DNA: TGTGCCAGCAGCCAAGTGGAGGGACGAAGCTCGCAGTATTTT

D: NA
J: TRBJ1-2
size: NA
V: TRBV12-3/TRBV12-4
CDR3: CASSLSRLGYTF
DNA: TGTGCCAGCAGTTTAAGCCGTTTGGGCTACACCTTC

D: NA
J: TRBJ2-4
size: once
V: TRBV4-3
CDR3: CASSQEGAKNIQYF
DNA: TGCGCCAGCAGCCAAGAGGGAGCCAAAAACATTCAGTACTTC

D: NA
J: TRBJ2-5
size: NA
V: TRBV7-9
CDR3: CASSSRPVIETQYF
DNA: TGTGCCAGCAGCTCGCGACCTGTAATAGAGACCCAGTACTTC

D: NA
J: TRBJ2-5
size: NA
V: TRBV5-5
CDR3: CASSLIETQYF
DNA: TGTGCCAGCAGCTTGATAGAGACCCAGTACTTC

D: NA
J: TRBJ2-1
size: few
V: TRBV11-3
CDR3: CASSSKRVGNEQFF
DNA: TGTGCCAGCAGTTCAAAGCGGGTTGGGAATGAGCAGTTCTTC

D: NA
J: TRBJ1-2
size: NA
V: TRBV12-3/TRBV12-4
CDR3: CASSPGQRGYTF
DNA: TGTGCCAGCAGCCCCGGACAGCGCGGCTACACCTTC

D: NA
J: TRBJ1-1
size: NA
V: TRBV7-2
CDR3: CASSAYRENTEAFF
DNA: TGTGCCAGCAGCGCATACAGGGAGAACACTGAAGCTTTCTTT

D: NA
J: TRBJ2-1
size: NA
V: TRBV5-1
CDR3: CASSHRYLNEQFF
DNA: TGCGCCAGCAGTCACAGATACCTTAATGAGCAGTTCTTC

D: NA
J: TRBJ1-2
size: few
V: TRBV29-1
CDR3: CSVEKCGLGNYGYTF
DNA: TGCAGCGTTGAGAAATGCGGTCTTGGCAACTATGGCTACACCTTC

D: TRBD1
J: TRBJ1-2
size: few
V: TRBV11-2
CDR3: CASSLTSGGQGASGYTF
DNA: TGTGCCAGCAGCTTAACCTCCGGTGGACAGGGGGCGAGCGGCTACACCTTC

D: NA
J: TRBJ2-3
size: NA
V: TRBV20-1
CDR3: CSAADRDKPSTDTQYF
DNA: TGCAGTGCTGCGGATAGGGACAAACCTAGCACAGATACGCAGTATTTT

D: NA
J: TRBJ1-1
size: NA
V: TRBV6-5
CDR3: CASSRGGWGRPTEAFF
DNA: TGTGCCAGCAGTCGGGGGGGATGGGGGAGGCCGACTGAAGCTTTCTTT

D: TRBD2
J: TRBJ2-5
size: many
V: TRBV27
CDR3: CASSLSAGGRPSYF
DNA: TGTGCCAGCAGTTTATCGGCGGGGGGCCGACCATCGTACTTC

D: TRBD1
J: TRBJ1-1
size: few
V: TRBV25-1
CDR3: CASSVPGQGPTEAFF
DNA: TGTGCCAGCAGTGTACCGGGACAGGGACCAACTGAAGCTTTCTTT